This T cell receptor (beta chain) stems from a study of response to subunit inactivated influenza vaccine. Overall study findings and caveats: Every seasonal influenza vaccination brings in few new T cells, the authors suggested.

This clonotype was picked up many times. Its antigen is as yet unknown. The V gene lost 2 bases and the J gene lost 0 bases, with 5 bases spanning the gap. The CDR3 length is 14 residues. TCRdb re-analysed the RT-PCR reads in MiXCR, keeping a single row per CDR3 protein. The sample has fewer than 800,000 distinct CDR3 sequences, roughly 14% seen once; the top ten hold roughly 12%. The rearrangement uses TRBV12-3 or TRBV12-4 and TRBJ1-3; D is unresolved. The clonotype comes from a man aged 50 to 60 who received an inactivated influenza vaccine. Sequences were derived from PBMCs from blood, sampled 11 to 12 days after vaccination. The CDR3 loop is CASSLSSSGNTIYF. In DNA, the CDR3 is TGTGCCAGCAGTTTATCCAGCTCTGGAAACACCATATATTTT.